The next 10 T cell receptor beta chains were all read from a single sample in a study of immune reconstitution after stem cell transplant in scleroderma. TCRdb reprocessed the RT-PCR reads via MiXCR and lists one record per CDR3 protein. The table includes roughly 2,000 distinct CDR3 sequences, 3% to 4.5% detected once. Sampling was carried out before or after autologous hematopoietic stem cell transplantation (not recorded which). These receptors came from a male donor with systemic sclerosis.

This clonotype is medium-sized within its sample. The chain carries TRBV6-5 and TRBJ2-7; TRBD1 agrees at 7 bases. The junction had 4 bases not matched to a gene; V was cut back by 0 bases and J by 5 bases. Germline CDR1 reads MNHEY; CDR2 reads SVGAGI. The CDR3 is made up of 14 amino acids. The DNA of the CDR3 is TGTGCCAGCAGTTACTCACAGGGGAAGAACGAGCAGTACTTC. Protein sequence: CASSYSQGKNEQYF.

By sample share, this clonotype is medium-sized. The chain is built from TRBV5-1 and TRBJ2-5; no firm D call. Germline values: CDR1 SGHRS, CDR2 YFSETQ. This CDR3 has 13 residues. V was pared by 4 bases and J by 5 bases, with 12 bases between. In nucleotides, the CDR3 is TGCGCCAGCAGCCCGCGACCCTTGGAGACCCAGTACTTC. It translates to CASSPRPLETQYF.

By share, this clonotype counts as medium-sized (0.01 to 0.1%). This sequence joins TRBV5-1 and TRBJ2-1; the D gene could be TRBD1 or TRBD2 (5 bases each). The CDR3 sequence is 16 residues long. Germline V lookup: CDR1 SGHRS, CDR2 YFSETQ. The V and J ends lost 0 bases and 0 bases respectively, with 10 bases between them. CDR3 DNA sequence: TGCGCCAGCAGCTTGGGTTGGGGGAGCTCCTACAATGAGCAGTTCTTC. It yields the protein CASSLGWGSSYNEQFF.

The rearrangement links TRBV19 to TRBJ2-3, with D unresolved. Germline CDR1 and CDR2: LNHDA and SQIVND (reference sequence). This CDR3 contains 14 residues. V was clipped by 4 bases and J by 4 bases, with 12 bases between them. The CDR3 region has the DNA TGTGCCAGTAGTACTTCGCTGGGCTCAGATACGCAGTATTTT. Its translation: CASSTSLGSDTQYF.

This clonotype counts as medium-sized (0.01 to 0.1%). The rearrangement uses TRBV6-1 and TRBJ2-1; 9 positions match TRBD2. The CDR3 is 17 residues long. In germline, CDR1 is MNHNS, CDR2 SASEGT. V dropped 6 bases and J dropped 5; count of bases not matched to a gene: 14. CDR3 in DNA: TGTGCCAGCAGCCGATCCGGTGCGGGAGGGCCGAACAATGAGCAGTTCTTC. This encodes CASSRSGAGGPNNEQFF.

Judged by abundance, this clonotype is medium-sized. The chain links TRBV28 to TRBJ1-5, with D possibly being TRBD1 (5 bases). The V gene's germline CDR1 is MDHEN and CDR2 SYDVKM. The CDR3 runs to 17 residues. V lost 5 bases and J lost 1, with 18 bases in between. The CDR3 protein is CASSPPGGAGSNQPQHF. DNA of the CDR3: TGTGCCAGCAGTCCCCCGGGCGGGGCGGGGAGCAATCAGCCCCAGCATTTT.

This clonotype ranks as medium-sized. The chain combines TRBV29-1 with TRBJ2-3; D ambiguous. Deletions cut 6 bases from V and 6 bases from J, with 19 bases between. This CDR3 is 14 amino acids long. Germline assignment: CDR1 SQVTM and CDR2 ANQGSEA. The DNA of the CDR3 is TGCAGCGTCCCAAACCGAGACCCGCCGGATACGCAGTATTTT. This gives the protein CSVPNRDPPDTQYF.

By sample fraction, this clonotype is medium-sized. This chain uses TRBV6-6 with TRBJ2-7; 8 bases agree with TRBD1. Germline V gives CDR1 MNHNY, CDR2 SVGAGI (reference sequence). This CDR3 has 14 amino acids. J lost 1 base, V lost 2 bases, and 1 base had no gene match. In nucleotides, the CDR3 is TGTGCCAGCAGTTACCGGACAGGGTCCTACGAGCAGTACTTC. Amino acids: CASSYRTGSYEQYF.

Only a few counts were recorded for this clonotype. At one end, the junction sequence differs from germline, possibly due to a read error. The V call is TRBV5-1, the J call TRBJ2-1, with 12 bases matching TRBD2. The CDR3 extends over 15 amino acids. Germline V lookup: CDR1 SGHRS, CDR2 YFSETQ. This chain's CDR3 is CASSITSGGNNGQFF. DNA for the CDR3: TGCGCCAGCAGTATAACTAGCGGGGGGAACAATGGGCAGTTCTTC.

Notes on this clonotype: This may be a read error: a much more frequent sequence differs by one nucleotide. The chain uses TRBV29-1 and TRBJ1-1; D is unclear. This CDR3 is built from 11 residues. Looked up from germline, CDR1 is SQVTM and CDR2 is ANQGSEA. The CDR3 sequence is CSVEDGSEAFF. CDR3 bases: TGCAGCGTCGAAGACGGGTCGGAAGCTTTCTTT.